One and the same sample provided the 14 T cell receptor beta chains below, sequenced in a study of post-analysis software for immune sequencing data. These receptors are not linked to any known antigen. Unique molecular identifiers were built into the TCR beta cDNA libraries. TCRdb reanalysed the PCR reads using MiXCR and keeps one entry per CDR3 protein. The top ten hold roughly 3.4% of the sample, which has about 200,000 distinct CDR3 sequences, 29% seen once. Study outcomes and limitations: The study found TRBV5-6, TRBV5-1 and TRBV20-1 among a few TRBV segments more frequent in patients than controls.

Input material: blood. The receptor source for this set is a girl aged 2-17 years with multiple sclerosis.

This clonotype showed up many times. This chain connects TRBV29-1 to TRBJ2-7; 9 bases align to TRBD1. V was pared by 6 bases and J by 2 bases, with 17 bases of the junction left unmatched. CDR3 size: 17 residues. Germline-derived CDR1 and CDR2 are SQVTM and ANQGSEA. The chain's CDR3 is CSVTGPPGTGKPYEQYF. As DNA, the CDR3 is TGCAGCGTAACCGGGCCCCCCGGGACAGGGAAACCCTACGAGCAGTACTTC.

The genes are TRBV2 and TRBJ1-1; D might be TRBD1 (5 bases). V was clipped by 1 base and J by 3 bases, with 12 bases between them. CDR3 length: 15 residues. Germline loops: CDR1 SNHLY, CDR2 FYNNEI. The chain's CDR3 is CASSEGHRGDTEAFF. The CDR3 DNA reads TGTGCCAGCAGTGAAGGTCACCGGGGGGACACTGAAGCTTTCTTT.

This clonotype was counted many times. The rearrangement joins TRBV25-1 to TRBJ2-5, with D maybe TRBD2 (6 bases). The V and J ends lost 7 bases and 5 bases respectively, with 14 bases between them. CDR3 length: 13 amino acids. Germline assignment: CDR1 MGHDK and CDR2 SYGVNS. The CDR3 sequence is CASTGGTRETQYF. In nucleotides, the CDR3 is TGTGCCAGCACCGGCGGGACCCGGGAGACCCAGTACTTC.

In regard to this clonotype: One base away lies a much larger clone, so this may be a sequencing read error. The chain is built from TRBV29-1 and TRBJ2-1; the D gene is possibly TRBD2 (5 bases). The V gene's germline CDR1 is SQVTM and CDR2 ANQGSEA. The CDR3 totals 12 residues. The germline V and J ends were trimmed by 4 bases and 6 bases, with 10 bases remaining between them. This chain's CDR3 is CSVVVGSNEQFF. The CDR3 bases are TGCAGCGTTGTAGTAGGGAGCAATGAGCAGTTCTTC.

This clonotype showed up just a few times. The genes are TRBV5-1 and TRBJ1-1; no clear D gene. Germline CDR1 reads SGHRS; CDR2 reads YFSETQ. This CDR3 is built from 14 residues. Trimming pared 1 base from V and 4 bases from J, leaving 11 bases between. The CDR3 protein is CASSLSAASTEAFF. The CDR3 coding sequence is TGCGCCAGCAGCTTGTCGGCGGCCAGCACTGAAGCTTTCTTT.

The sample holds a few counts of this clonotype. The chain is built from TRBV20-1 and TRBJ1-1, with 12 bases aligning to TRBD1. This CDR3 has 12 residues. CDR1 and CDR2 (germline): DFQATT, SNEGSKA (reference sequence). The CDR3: CSPGQGAPEAFF. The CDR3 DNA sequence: TGCAGCCCGGGACAGGGGGCCCCTGAAGCTTTCTTT.

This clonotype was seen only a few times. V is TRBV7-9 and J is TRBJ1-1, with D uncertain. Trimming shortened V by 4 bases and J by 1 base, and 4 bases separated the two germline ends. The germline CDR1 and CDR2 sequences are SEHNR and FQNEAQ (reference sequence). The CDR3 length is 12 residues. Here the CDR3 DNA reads TGTGCCAGCAGCTCAGAGAACACTGAAGCTTTCTTT. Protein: CASSSENTEAFF.

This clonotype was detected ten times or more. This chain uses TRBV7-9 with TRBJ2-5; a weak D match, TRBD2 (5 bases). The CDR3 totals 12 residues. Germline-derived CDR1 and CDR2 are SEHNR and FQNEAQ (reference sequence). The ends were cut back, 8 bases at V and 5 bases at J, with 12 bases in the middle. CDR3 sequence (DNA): TGTGCCAGCCACGAGGGTATGGAGACCCAGTACTTC. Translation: CASHEGMETQYF.

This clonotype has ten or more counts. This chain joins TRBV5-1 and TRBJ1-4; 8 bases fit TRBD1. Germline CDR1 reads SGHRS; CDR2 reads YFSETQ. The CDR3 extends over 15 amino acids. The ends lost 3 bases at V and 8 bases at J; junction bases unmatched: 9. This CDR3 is CASSSQGAMGEKLFF. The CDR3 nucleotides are TGCGCCAGCAGCTCGCAGGGGGCGATGGGCGAAAAACTGTTTTTT.

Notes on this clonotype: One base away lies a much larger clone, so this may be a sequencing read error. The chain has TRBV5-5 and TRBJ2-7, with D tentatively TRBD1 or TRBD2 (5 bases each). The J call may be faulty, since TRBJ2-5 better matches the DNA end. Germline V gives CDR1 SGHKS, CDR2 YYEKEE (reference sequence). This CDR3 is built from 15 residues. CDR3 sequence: CASSLDPQGVETQYF. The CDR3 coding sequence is TGTGCCAGCAGCTTGGATCCCCAGGGAGTGGAGACCCAGTACTTC.

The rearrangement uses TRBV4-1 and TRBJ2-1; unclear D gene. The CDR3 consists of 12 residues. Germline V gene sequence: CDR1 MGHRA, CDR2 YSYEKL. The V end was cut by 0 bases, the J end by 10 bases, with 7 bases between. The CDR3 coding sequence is TGCGCCAGCAGCCAAGAAGGGCGGGAGCAGTTCTTC. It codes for CASSQEGREQFF.

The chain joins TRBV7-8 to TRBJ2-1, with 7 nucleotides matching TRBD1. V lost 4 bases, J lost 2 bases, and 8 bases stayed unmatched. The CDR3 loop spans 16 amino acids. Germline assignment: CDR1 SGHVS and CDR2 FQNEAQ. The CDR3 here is CASSSRDSVTYNEQFF. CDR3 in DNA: TGTGCCAGCAGCTCCCGGGACAGCGTAACCTACAATGAGCAGTTCTTC.

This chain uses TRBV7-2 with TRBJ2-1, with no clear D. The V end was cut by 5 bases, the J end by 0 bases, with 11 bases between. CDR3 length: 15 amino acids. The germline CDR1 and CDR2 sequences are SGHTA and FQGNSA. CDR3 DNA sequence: TGTGCCAGCAGCCCCCACCGAGGCTCCTACAATGAGCAGTTCTTC. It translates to CASSPHRGSYNEQFF.

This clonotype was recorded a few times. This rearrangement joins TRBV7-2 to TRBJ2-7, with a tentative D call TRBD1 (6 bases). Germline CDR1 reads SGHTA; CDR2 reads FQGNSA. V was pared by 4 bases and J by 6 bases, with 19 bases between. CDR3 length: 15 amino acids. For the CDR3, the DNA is TGTGCCAGCAGCTCAGAGGCCAGGGGCCTCTTCGAGCAGTACTTC. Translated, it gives CASSSEARGLFEQYF. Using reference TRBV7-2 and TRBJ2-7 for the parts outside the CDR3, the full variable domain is GAGVSQSPSNKVTEKGKDVELRCDPISGHTALYWYRQSLGQGLEFLIYFQGNSAPDKSGLPSDRFSAERTGGSVSTLTIQRTQQEDSAVYLCASSSEARGLFEQYFGPGTRLTVT.